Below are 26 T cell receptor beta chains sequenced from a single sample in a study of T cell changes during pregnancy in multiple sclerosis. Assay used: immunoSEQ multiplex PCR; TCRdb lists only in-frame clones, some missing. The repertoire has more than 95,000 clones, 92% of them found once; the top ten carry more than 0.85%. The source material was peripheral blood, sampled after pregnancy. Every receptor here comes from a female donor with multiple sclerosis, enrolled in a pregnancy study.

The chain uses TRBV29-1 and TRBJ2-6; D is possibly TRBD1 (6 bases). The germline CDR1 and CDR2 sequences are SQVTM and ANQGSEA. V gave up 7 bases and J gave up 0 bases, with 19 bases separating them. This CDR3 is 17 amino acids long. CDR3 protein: CSAVTGPTSSGANVLTF. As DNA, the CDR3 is TGCAGCGCTGTGACAGGCCCTACCTCCTCTGGGGCCAACGTCCTGACTTTC.

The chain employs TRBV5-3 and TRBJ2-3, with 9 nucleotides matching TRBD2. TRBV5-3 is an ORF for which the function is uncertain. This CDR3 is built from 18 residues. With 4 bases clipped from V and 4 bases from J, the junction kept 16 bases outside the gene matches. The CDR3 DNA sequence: TGTGCCAGAAGCCCTTTGAGATGGCGGGGGGGCGAGGCAGATACGCAGTATTTT. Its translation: CARSPLRWRGGEADTQYF.

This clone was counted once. The CDR3: CASSRGLAFPNEQFF. In DNA form, the CDR3 reads TGTGCCAGCAGCCGCGGACTAGCGTTTCCCAATGAGCAGTTCTTC. The chain links TRBV4-2 to TRBJ2-1; 9 positions agree with TRBD2. The CDR3 is 15 residues long. Germline V CDR1 and CDR2: LGHNA, YNFKEQ. With 4 bases clipped from V and 6 bases from J, the junction kept 7 bases outside the gene matches.

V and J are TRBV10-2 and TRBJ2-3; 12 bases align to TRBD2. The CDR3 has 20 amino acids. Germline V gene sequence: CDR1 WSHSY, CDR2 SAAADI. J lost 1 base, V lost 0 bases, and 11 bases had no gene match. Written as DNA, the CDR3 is TGCGCCAGCAGTGAGTCCGGACTAGCGGGGAGACCGGGCGGCACAGATACGCAGTATTTT. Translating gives CASSESGLAGRPGGTDTQYF.

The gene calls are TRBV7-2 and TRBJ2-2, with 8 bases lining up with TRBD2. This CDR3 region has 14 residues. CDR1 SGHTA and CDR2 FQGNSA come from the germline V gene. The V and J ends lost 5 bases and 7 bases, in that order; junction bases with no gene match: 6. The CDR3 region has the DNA TGTGCCAGCAGCACGACGGGAGGGAACGGGGAGCTGTTTTTT. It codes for CASSTTGGNGELFF. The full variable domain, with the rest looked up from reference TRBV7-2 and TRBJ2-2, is GAGVSQSPSNKVTEKGKDVELRCDPISGHTALYWYRQSLGQGLEFLIYFQGNSAPDKSGLPSDRFSAERTGGSVSTLTIQRTQQEDSAVYLCASSTTGGNGELFFGEGSRLTVL.

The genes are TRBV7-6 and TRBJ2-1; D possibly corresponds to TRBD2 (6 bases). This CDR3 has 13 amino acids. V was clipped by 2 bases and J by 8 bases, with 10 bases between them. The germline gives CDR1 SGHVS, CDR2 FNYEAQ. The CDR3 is CASSLWGTDEQFF. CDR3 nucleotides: TGTGCCAGCAGCTTATGGGGGACTGATGAGCAGTTCTTC.

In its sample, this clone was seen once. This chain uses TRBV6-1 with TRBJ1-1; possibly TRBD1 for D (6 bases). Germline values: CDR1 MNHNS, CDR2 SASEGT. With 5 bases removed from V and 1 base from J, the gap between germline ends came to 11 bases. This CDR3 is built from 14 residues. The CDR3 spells CASSLQDRNTEAFF. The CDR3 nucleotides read TGTGCCAGCAGTCTCCAGGACAGGAACACTGAAGCTTTCTTT.

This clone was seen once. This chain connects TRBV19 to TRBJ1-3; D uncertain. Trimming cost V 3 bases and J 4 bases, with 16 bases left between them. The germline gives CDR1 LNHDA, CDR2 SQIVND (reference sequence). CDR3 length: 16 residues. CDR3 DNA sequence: TGTGCCAGTAGTATTACTAGTCGGTCCAGAGGAAACACCATATATTTT. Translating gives CASSITSRSRGNTIYF.

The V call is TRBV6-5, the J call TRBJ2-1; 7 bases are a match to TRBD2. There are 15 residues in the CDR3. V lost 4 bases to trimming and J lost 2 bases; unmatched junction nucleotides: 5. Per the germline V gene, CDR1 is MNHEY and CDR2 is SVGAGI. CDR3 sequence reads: CASSSGTITYNEQFF. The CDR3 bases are TGTGCCAGCAGTTCCGGGACTATCACCTACAATGAGCAGTTCTTC.

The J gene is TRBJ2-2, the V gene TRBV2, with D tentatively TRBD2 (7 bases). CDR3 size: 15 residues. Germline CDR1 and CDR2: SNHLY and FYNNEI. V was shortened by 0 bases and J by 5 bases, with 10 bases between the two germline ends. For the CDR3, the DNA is TGTGCCAGCAGTGAAGCGGGGGGGCGGACCGGGGAGCTGTTTTTT. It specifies CASSEAGGRTGELFF.

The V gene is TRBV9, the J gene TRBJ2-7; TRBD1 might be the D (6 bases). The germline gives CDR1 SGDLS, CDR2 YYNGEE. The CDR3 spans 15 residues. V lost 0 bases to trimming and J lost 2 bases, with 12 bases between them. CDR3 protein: CASSVEDRTPYEQYF. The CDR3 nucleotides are TGTGCCAGCAGCGTAGAAGACAGGACCCCCTACGAGCAGTACTTC. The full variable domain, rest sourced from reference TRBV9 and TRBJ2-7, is DSGVTQTPKHLITATGQRVTLRCSPRSGDLSVYWYQQSLDQGLQFLIQYYNGEERAKGNILERFSAQQFPDLHSELNLSSLELGDSALYFCASSVEDRTPYEQYFGPGTRLTVT.

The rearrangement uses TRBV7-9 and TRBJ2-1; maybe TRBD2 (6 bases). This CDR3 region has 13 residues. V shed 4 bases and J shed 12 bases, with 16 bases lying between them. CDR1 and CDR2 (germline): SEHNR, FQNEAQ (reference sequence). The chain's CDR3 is CASSSTSGGSQFF. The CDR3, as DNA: TGTGCCAGCAGCTCTACAAGCGGAGGGTCGCAGTTCTTC.

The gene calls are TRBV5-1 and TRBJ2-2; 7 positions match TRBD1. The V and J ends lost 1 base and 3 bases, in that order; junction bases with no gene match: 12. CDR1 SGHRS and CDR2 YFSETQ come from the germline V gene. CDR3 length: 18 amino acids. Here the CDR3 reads CASSLLPSGTDYTGELFF. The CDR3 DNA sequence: TGCGCCAGCAGCTTGCTTCCATCCGGGACAGACTACACCGGGGAGCTGTTTTTT.

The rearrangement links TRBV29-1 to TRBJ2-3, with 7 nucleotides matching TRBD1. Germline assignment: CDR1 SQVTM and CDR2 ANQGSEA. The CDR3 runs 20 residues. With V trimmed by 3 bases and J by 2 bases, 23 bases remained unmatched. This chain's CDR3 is CSVDPPDRWELVPFTDTQYF. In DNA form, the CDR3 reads TGCAGCGTTGATCCTCCGGACAGGTGGGAACTAGTGCCCTTCACAGATACGCAGTATTTT.

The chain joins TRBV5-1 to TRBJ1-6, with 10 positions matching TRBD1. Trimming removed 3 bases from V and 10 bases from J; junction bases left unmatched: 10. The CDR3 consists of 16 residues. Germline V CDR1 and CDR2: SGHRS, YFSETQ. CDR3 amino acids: CASSSTSGTGDSPLHF. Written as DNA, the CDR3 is TGCGCCAGCAGCTCCACTTCCGGGACAGGGGACTCACCCCTCCACTTT. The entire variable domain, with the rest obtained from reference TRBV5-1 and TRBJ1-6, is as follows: KAGVTQTPRYLIKTRGQQVTLSCSPISGHRSVSWYQQTPGQGLQFLFEYFSETQRNKGNFPGRFSGRQFSNSRSEMNVSTLELGDSALYLCASSSTSGTGDSPLHFGNGTRLTVT.

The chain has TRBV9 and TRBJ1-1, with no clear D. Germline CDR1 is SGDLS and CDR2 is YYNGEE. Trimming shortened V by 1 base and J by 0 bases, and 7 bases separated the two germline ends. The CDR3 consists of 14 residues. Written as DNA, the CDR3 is TGTGCCAGCAGCGTATCGAGGGTGAACACTGAAGCTTTCTTT. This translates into CASSVSRVNTEAFF.

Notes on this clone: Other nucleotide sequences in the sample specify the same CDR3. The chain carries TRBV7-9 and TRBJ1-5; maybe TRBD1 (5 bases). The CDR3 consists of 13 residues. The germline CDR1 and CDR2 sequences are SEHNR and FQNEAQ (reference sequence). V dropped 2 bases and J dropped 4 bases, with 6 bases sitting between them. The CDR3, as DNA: TGTGCCAGCAGCTTACAGGGAAATCAGCCCCAGCATTTT. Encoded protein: CASSLQGNQPQHF.

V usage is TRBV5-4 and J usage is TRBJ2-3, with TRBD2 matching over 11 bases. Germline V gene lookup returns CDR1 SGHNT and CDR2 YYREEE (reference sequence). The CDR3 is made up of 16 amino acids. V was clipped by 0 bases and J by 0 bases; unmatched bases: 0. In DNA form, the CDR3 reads TGTGCCAGCAGCTTGGGGACTAGCGGGAGCACAGATACGCAGTATTTT. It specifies CASSLGTSGSTDTQYF.

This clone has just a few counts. The CDR3 bases are TGTGCCTGGAGGGAGACCTACGAGCAGTACTTC. Its translation: CAWRETYEQYF. V and J are TRBV30 and TRBJ2-7; D ambiguous. The CDR3 totals 11 residues. Germline-derived CDR1 and CDR2 are GTSNPN and SVGIG (reference sequence). V was cut by 3 bases and J by 2 bases, with 5 bases left in between.

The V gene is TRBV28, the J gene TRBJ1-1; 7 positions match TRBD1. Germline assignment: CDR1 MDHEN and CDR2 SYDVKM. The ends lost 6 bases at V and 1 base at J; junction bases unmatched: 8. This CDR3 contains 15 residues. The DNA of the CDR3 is TGTGCCAGCAGGGTTAGGGGGCCCAAGAACACTGAAGCTTTCTTT. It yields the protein CASRVRGPKNTEAFF.

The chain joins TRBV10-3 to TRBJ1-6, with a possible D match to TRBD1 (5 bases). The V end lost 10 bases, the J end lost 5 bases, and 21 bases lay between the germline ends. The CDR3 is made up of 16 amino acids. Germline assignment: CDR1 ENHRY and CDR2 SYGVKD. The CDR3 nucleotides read TGTGCCACCCGCCAGGGCAGTATAGGGGATAATTCACCCCTCCACTTT. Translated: CATRQGSIGDNSPLHF.

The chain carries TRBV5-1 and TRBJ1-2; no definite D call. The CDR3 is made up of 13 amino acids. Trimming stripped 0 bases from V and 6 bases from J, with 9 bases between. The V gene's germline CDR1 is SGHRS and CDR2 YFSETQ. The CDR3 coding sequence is TGCGCCAGCAGCTTGGGAACGCCGGATGGCTACACCTTC. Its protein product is CASSLGTPDGYTF.

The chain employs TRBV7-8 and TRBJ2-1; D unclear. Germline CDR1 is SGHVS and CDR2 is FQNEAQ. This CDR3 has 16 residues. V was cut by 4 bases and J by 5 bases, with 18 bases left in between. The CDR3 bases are TGTGCCAGCAGCTCGCTGGCGGCCGTAAAGGACAATGAGCAGTTCTTC. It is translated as CASSSLAAVKDNEQFF.

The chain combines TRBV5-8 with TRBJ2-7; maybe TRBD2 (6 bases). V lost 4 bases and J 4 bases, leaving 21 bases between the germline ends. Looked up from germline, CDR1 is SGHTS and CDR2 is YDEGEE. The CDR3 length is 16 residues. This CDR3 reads CASSRRGRRGEYEQYF. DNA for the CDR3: TGTGCCAGCAGCAGGCGGGGTCGGAGGGGTGAATACGAGCAGTACTTC.

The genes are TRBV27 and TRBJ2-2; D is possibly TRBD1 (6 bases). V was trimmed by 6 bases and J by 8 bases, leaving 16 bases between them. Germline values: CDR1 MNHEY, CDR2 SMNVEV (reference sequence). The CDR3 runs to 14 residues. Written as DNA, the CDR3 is TGTGCCAGCAGAGGGGGACCACTATTGGGGGAGCTGTTTTTT. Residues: CASRGGPLLGELFF.

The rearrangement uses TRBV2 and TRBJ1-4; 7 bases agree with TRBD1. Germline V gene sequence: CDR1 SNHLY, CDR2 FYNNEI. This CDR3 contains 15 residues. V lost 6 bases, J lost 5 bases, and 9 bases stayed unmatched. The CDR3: CASSPSGTANEKLFF. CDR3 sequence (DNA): TGTGCCAGCAGCCCCTCCGGGACAGCCAATGAAAAACTGTTTTTT.